The 30 T cell receptor beta chains below come from one sample, sequenced in a study of blood T cell repertoires in COVID-19 (dated by TCRdb to 2020 to 2022). The library came from the immunoSEQ multiplex PCR assay. This immuneACCESS table, as held by TCRdb, lists in-frame sequences with V and J called but not all clones. Of the missing ones, under half trace to an unresolved V gene in checked studies; the others have no known cause. Across this sample there are fewer than 350,000 clones, with 87% seen only once. Together, the top ten hold 6% to 7% of the sample. The material sequenced was PBMCs or T cells enriched from blood (not recorded which). The receptor source for this set is a woman aged 40 to 55 who had recovered from COVID-19.

This clone appeared a single time. The chain combines TRBV7-2 with TRBJ2-5; 10 bases are shared with TRBD2. Trimming took 3 bases from V and 5 from J; bases not matched to a gene: 15. There are 18 residues in the CDR3. Germline V gene data show CDR1 as SGHTA and CDR2 as FQGNSA. Here the CDR3 reads CASSLGTRSSGSLETQYF. The CDR3 DNA follows: TGTGCCAGCAGCTTGGGGACCCGTTCTAGCGGGAGTCTCGAGACCCAGTACTTC.

CDR3 nucleotides: TGTGCCAGCGGGACTAGCGTCTACAATGAGCAGTTCTTC. It yields the protein CASGTSVYNEQFF. The chain recombines TRBV2 with TRBJ2-1; 10 bases are shared with TRBD2. The CDR3 has 13 amino acids. Germline CDR1 reads SNHLY; CDR2 reads FYNNEI. V lost 8 bases to trimming and J lost 3 bases; unmatched junction nucleotides: 1.

The chain links TRBV5-4 to TRBJ2-7; a weak D match, TRBD1 (6 bases). The CDR3 spans 12 residues. V was cut by 4 bases and J by 6 bases, with 11 bases left in between. Germline CDR1 is SGHNT and CDR2 is YYREEE (reference sequence). In nucleotides, the CDR3 is TGTGCCAGCAGCCCCAGGGGTCGCGAGCAGTACTTC. This gives the protein CASSPRGREQYF. Drawing the rest from reference TRBV5-4 and TRBJ2-7, the complete variable domain is ETGVTQSPTHLIKTRGQQVTLRCSSQSGHNTVSWYQQALGQGPQFIFQYYREEENGRGNFPPRFSGLQFPNYSSELNVNALELDDSALYLCASSPRGREQYFGPGTRLTVT.

The chain has TRBV5-8 and TRBJ2-2, with a possible D match to TRBD2 (6 bases). V lost 5 bases to trimming and J lost 8 bases, with 19 bases between them. CDR1 and CDR2 (germline): SGHTS, YDEGEE. This CDR3 comprises 15 residues. The CDR3 region has the DNA TGTGCCAGCAGGTTCGGGACTTACCCGGGTGGGGAGCTGTTTTTT. This sequence encodes CASRFGTYPGGELFF.

The chain employs TRBV28 and TRBJ1-3; 7 bases agree with TRBD1. This CDR3 is 14 amino acids long. The V segment lost 2 bases and the J segment 4 bases; nucleotides outside the gene matches: 2. Per germline, CDR1 MDHEN and CDR2 SYDVKM. Here the CDR3 DNA reads TGTGCCAGCAGTTTACCAGGGGGAGGAAACACCATATATTTT. Translated: CASSLPGGGNTIYF.

The chain carries TRBV25-1 and TRBJ1-1; no clear D gene. Germline CDR1 reads MGHDK; CDR2 reads SYGVNS. V lost 1 base, J lost 0 bases, and 9 bases lay in between. The CDR3 sequence is 15 residues long. CDR3 in DNA: TGTGCCAGCAGTGAATCCAAACACATGAACACTGAAGCTTTCTTT. This translates into CASSESKHMNTEAFF.

The J gene is TRBJ1-2, the V gene TRBV28, with 7 positions matching TRBD1. The length of the CDR3 is 14 residues. With V trimmed by 8 bases and J by 4 bases, 10 bases remained unmatched. The germline CDR1 and CDR2 sequences are MDHEN and SYDVKM. The DNA of the CDR3 is TGTGCCAGCGAGGGACAGATACGCCGCTATGGCTACACCTTC. Translating it yields CASEGQIRRYGYTF.

This clone occurred a few times. The rearrangement uses TRBV19 and TRBJ1-2; weak D call: TRBD1 (6 bases). Germline V gene sequence: CDR1 LNHDA, CDR2 SQIVND (reference sequence). The CDR3 runs 15 residues. With 2 bases removed from V and 4 bases from J, the gap between germline ends came to 14 bases. The CDR3, as DNA: TGTGCCAGTAGTATACGCCAGGGGAGATCCTATGGCTACACCTTC. This gives the protein CASSIRQGRSYGYTF.

The genes are TRBV19 and TRBJ2-3; 11 bases match TRBD1. The CDR3 length is 19 residues. Trimming took 4 bases from V and 0 from J; bases not matched to a gene: 12. Germline CDR1 reads LNHDA; CDR2 reads SQIVND (reference sequence). For the CDR3, the DNA is TGTGCCAGTAGTACAGGACAGGGGGCTAACATCCCTAGCACAGATACGCAGTATTTT. Its protein is CASSTGQGANIPSTDTQYF. Full variable domain (outside the CDR3, taken from reference TRBV19 and TRBJ2-3): DGGITQSPKYLFRKEGQNVTLSCEQNLNHDAMYWYRQDPGQGLRLIYYSQIVNDFQKGDIAEGYSVSREKKESFPLTVTSAQKNPTAFYLCASSTGQGANIPSTDTQYFGPGTRLTVL.

The chain is built from TRBV23-1 and TRBJ2-3; TRBD2 matches at 7 bases. TRBV23-1 is sorted into the ORF group, with uncertain function. The junction had 5 bases not matched to a gene; V was cut back by 2 bases and J by 0 bases. The length of the CDR3 is 16 residues. The CDR3 region has the DNA TGCGCCAGCAGTCAAGGGCTAGCGGTAAGCACAGATACGCAGTATTTT. Translated: CASSQGLAVSTDTQYF.

This rearrangement joins TRBV7-8 to TRBJ1-1; the match to TRBD1 covers 7 bases. Germline V gene data show CDR1 as SGHVS and CDR2 as FQNEAQ. V trimming: 1 base; J trimming: 5 bases; junction bases outside the gene matches: 7. The CDR3 is 15 amino acids. CDR3 residues: CASSLGKGAWTEAFF. In DNA form, the CDR3 reads TGTGCCAGCAGCTTAGGGAAGGGGGCTTGGACTGAAGCTTTCTTT.

The chain is built from TRBV19 and TRBJ1-2; 11 positions match TRBD1. CDR3 length: 16 amino acids. V lost 6 bases and J lost 7; bases outside the gene matches: 13. Germline V lookup: CDR1 LNHDA, CDR2 SQIVND (reference sequence). The chain's CDR3 is CASRRTGGFIKGGYTF. In DNA form, the CDR3 reads TGTGCCAGTAGGCGGACAGGGGGCTTCATTAAGGGTGGCTACACCTTC.

This sequence joins TRBV18 and TRBJ2-1; 11 positions agree with TRBD2. After removal of 1 base from V and 0 bases from J, the junction contained 2 bases not matched to a gene. Germline CDR1 reads KGHSH; CDR2 reads LQKENI. CDR3 length: 17 amino acids. The CDR3 spells CASSPQTSGVSYNEQFF. DNA of the CDR3: TGTGCCAGCTCACCACAGACTAGCGGGGTCTCCTACAATGAGCAGTTCTTC.

The chain joins TRBV11-2 to TRBJ2-6, with TRBD2 matching over 11 bases. The CDR3 is made up of 16 amino acids. The germline V gene has CDR1 SGHAT and CDR2 FQNNGV. The V segment lost 10 bases and the J segment 0 bases; nucleotides outside the gene matches: 5. This chain's CDR3 is CATLAGGNSGANVLTF. The DNA of the CDR3 is TGTGCCACGTTAGCGGGGGGGAACTCTGGGGCCAACGTCCTGACTTTC.

This chain connects TRBV7-2 to TRBJ2-1; 10 nucleotides match TRBD2. Unmatched junction bases numbered 10, after V lost 2 bases and J lost 3 bases. Germline V gene lookup returns CDR1 SGHTA and CDR2 FQGNSA. The CDR3 contains 18 residues. CDR3: CASSLSNSGRKYYNEQFF. The CDR3 DNA is TGTGCCAGCAGCTTAAGTAATAGCGGGAGGAAATACTACAATGAGCAGTTCTTC.

V usage is TRBV3-1 (or the pseudogene TRBV3-2) and J usage is TRBJ2-5; 8 bases map to TRBD2. The V gene's germline CDR1 is LGHDT and CDR2 YNNKEL (reference sequence). V lost 4 bases and J lost 4; bases outside the gene matches: 17. The CDR3 runs 18 residues. The CDR3, as DNA: TGTGCCAGCAGCCCGCGGTGGGCGGGAGGTTCACAGGGAGAGACCCAGTACTTC. As protein: CASSPRWAGGSQGETQYF.

The gene calls are TRBV6-1 and TRBJ2-1, with 12 positions matching TRBD2. The CDR3 totals 18 residues. Germline loops: CDR1 MNHNS, CDR2 SASEGT. Trimming at V came to 4 bases and at J to 0 bases, leaving 7 bases not matched to a gene. The CDR3 coding sequence is TGTGCCAGCAGTGCGACCGGGACTAGCGGGTTCTCCTACAATGAGCAGTTCTTC. Protein product: CASSATGTSGFSYNEQFF.

V usage is TRBV28 and J usage is TRBJ2-4, with TRBD1 matching over 10 bases. CDR1 and CDR2 (germline): MDHEN, SYDVKM. This CDR3 has 19 residues. Trimming removed 2 bases from V and 3 bases from J; junction bases left unmatched: 13. CDR3 DNA sequence: TGTGCCAGCAGTTTACCTCGACAGGGGGCCGGCCCGGTCAAAAACATTCAGTACTTC. Its translation: CASSLPRQGAGPVKNIQYF.

The chain carries TRBV28 and TRBJ2-1; D perhaps matches TRBD2 (5 bases). The germline V gene has CDR1 MDHEN and CDR2 SYDVKM. V was pared by 1 base and J by 9 bases, with 7 bases between. There are 12 residues in the CDR3. This chain's CDR3 is CASSLSGSEQFF. The CDR3 nucleotides read TGTGCCAGCAGTTTATCGGGGAGTGAGCAGTTCTTC. Looking up the rest from reference TRBV28 and TRBJ2-1 gives the full variable domain: DVKVTQSSRYLVKRTGEKVFLECVQDMDHENMFWYRQDPGLGLRLIYFSYDVKMKEKGDIPEGYSVSREKKERFSLILESASTNQTSMYLCASSLSGSEQFFGPGTRLTVL.

V usage is TRBV1 and J usage is TRBJ1-5. TRBV1 is a pseudogene locus. This CDR3 has 15 residues. DNA of the CDR3: TGCACCAGCAGCCAAGAGAGGGATTGCAATCAGCCCCAGCATTTT. Translated, it gives CTSSQERDCNQPQHF.

This chain connects TRBV6-5 to TRBJ1-1; the D is unclear. V dropped 6 bases and J dropped 0 bases, with 8 bases sitting between them. This CDR3 region has 13 residues. Germline V gives CDR1 MNHEY, CDR2 SVGAGI. CDR3 DNA sequence: TGTGCCAGCAGAGAGACTGTGAACACTGAAGCTTTCTTT. As protein: CASRETVNTEAFF.

The V gene is TRBV2, the J gene TRBJ1-2, with D possibly TRBD1 on 5 matching bases. The V and J ends lost 6 bases and 1 base respectively, with 12 bases between them. The CDR3 extends over 14 amino acids. CDR1 SNHLY and CDR2 FYNNEI come from the germline V gene. The CDR3 region is CASRAGQINYGYTF. CDR3 sequence (DNA): TGTGCCAGCAGGGCGGGGCAGATTAACTATGGCTACACCTTC.

This chain connects TRBV30 to TRBJ1-2, with D perhaps TRBD1 (5 bases). The germline gives CDR1 GTSNPN, CDR2 SVGIG (reference sequence). V dropped 2 bases and J dropped 5 bases, with 9 bases sitting between them. The CDR3 sequence is 12 residues long. Here the CDR3 DNA reads TGTGCCTGGAGTCCAGGGAAGTATGGCTACACCTTC. It encodes CAWSPGKYGYTF.

Worth noting for this clone: Other DNA sequences within the sample encode an identical CDR3. The chain uses TRBV28 and TRBJ2-7; no definite D call. Trimming took off 1 base at V and 4 bases at J, with 8 bases between the two ends. CDR3 length: 13 residues. Germline lookup yields CDR1 MDHEN and CDR2 SYDVKM. The CDR3 spells CASSLSGPYEQYF. CDR3 nucleotides: TGTGCCAGCAGTTTATCGGGTCCATACGAGCAGTACTTC.

The chain has TRBV12-3 or TRBV12-4 and TRBJ2-7; unclear D gene. The CDR3 runs to 13 residues. V was pared by 4 bases and J by 4 bases, with 11 bases between. The CDR3 sequence is CASSSAGSYEQYF. The CDR3 DNA follows: TGTGCCAGCAGTTCGGCAGGATCTTACGAGCAGTACTTC.

The DNA for the CDR3 is TGTGCCAGCAGCCACGAGGGACAGGGGAACACTGAAGCTTTCTTT. This encodes CASSHEGQGNTEAFF. The chain recombines TRBV28 with TRBJ1-1; 9 bases fit TRBD1. J gave up 1 base and V 6 bases, and 6 bases lay outside the gene matches. The length of the CDR3 is 15 residues. Germline V CDR1 and CDR2: MDHEN, SYDVKM.

This sequence joins TRBV7-2 and TRBJ2-7, with a weak D call TRBD1 (7 bases). The CDR3 has 17 residues. The V gene's germline CDR1 is SGHTA and CDR2 FQGNSA. The V and J ends lost 7 bases and 0 bases respectively, with 22 bases between them. The chain's CDR3 is CASTLSQGGGTSYEQYF. CDR3 coding DNA: TGTGCCAGCACCCTCTCCCAGGGGGGAGGAACCTCCTACGAGCAGTACTTC.

The rearrangement uses TRBV13 and TRBJ1-6; D is perhaps TRBD1 (5 bases). The CDR3 is 16 residues long. Between the trimmed V and J ends, which lost 0 bases and 5 bases, there was a span of 11 bases. The V gene's germline CDR1 is PRHDT and CDR2 FYEKMQ (reference sequence). The CDR3 DNA sequence: TGTGCCAGCAGCTTAGGTGCAGGGTTCAATAATTCACCCCTCCACTTT. Protein product: CASSLGAGFNNSPLHF.

The gene calls are TRBV3-1 (or the pseudogene TRBV3-2) and TRBJ2-3; 12 positions agree with TRBD2. Germline CDR1 and CDR2: LGHDT and YNNKEL (reference sequence). This CDR3 is built from 15 residues. V trimming: 5 bases; J trimming: 1 base; junction bases outside the gene matches: 1. The CDR3 region has the DNA TGTGCCAGCAGCTCTAGCGGGAGGGGCACAGATACGCAGTATTTT. Its translation: CASSSSGRGTDTQYF.

The chain has TRBV7-2 and TRBJ2-1, with a possible D match to TRBD2 (6 bases). The CDR3 loop spans 16 amino acids. Trimming took off 2 bases at V and 7 bases at J, with 18 bases between the two ends. Germline CDR1 and CDR2: SGHTA and FQGNSA. The CDR3 protein is CASSLSPVGLANEQFF. The CDR3 nucleotides are TGTGCCAGCAGCTTAAGTCCAGTGGGGCTAGCGAATGAGCAGTTCTTC.